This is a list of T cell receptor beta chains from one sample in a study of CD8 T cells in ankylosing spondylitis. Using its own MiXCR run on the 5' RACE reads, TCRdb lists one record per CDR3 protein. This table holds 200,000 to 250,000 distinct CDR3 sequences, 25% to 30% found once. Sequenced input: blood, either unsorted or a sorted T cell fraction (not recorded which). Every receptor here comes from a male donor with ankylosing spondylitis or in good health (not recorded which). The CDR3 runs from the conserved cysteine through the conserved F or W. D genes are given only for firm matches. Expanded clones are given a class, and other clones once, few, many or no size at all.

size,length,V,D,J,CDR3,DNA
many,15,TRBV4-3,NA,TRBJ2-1,CASSQEPSSYNEQFF,TGCGCCAGCAGCCAAGAACCGAGCTCCTACAATGAGCAGTTCTTC
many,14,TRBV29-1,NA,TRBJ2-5,CSVERRDNQETQYF,TGCAGCGTTGAAAGGCGGGACAACCAAGAGACCCAGTACTTC
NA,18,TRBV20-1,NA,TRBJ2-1,CSAKWGPSGTAPYNEQFF,TGCAGTGCTAAGTGGGGGCCAAGCGGGACAGCCCCATACAATGAGCAGTTCTTC
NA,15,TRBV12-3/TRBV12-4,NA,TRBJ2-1,CASSYGSPGPLEQFF,TGTGCCAGCAGTTACGGGTCCCCCGGTCCACTTGAGCAGTTCTTC
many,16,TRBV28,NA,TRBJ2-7,CASSSRLLTLGVEQYF,TGTGCCAGCAGTTCCCGGCTCCTGACGCTCGGCGTCGAGCAGTACTTC
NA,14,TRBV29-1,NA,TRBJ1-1,CSVEKRAGVTEAFF,TGCAGCGTTGAAAAAAGGGCAGGGGTCACTGAAGCTTTCTTT
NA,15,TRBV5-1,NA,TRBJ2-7,CASSLGDTLSYEQYF,TGCGCCAGCAGCTTGGGGGACACGCTATCCTACGAGCAGTACTTC
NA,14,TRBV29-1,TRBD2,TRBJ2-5,CSVDPGTNQETQYF,TGCAGCGTAGACCCCGGGACTAACCAAGAGACCCAGTACTTC
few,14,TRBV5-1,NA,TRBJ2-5,CASSSGTLQETQYF,TGCGCCAGCAGCTCCGGGACGCTACAAGAGACCCAGTACTTC
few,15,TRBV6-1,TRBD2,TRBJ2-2,CASGTTGGDTGELFF,TGTGCCAGCGGTACCACGGGAGGGGACACCGGGGAGCTGTTTTTT
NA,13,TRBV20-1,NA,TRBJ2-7,CSARKLVPYEQYF,TGCAGTGCTAGGAAACTAGTCCCCTACGAGCAGTACTTC
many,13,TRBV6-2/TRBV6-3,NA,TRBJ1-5,CASSGEGFQPQHF,TGTGCCAGCAGCGGGGAGGGCTTTCAGCCCCAGCATTTT
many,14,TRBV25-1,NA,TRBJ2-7,CASQGGENSYEQYF,TGTGCCAGCCAAGGAGGGGAAAACTCCTACGAGCAGTACTTC
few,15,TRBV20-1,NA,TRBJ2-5,CSARPVGPAGETQYF,TGCAGTGCTAGACCTGTGGGACCCGCTGGAGAGACCCAGTACTTC
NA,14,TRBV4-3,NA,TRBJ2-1,CASSQGGRGGGQFF,TGCGCCAGCAGCCAAGGAGGGCGCGGAGGAGGGCAGTTCTTC
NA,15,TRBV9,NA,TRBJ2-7,CASSVATVSSGEQYF,TGTGCCAGCAGCGTTGCGACAGTGTCCTCGGGCGAGCAGTACTTC
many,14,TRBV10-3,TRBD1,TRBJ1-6,CAIAPDRGNSPLHF,TGTGCCATCGCTCCGGACAGGGGAAATTCACCCCTCCACTTT
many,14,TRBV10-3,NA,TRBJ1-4,CAISEGATNEKLFF,TGTGCCATCAGTGAGGGTGCAACTAATGAAAAACTGTTTTTT
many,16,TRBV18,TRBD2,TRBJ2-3,CASSPPGTSGRRWQYF,TGTGCCAGCTCACCACCCGGGACTAGCGGGAGGAGGTGGCAGTATTTT
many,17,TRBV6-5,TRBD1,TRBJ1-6,CASSYDSPGQANSPLHF,TGTGCCAGCAGTTATGATTCACCGGGACAGGCAAATTCACCCCTCCACTTT
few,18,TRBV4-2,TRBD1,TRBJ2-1,CASSQTSDRVLFYNEQFF,TGTGCCAGCAGCCAAACCTCGGACAGGGTACTTTTTTACAATGAGCAGTTCTTC
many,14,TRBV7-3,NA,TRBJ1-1,CASSLNPGDTEAFF,TGTGCCAGCAGCTTAAATCCGGGGGACACTGAAGCTTTCTTT
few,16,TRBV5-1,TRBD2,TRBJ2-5,CASSSSSGTVQETQYF,TGCGCCAGCAGCTCCAGTAGCGGGACCGTTCAAGAGACCCAGTACTTC